This entry concerns a single T cell receptor beta chain. The antigen remains unidentified. The data were taken from a study of T cell responses to AZD1222 COVID-19 vaccine. Study conclusions and caveats: Epitopes outside B.1.351 and B.1.1.7 mutated regions reportedly drew nearly half of spike TCRs. Clonal diversity was possibly underestimated; the donors were predominantly white British and more often female.

The data were produced by immunoSEQ multiplex PCR, yet TCRdb's version contains in-frame clones alone and is incomplete. This sample has approximately 92,000 clones, with 85% to 90% found just once. The CDR3 has 13 amino acids. In germline, CDR1 is LNHDA, CDR2 SQIVND (reference sequence). The ends were cut back, 5 bases at V and 4 bases at J, with 10 bases in the middle. This chain links TRBV19 with TRBJ2-3; no clear D. The source of this sequence is an adult in good health. Source: peripheral blood, taken on day 0 of AZD1222 vaccination. The chain's CDR3 is CASSVTGADTQYF. CDR3 bases: TGTGCCAGTAGTGTGACTGGCGCAGATACGCAGTATTTT.